A single T cell receptor (beta chain) is shown here with its context. The germline V gene has CDR1 MNHNS and CDR2 SASEGT. V shed 0 bases and J 4 bases; nucleotides not matched to a gene: 9. This CDR3 is 16 amino acids long. This entry belongs to a study of technical replicates of blood from a handful of donors. Libraries were prepared by immunoSEQ multiplex PCR; TCRdb keeps only in-frame clonotypes and omits some of them. The sample includes 80,000 to 100,000 clones, approximately 95% of them seen just once. The origin of this receptor is a human donor in good health. The sample taken for sequencing was T cells isolated from PBMCs. This chain uses TRBV6-1 with TRBJ2-7, with TRBD2 matching over 7 bases. The CDR3 loop is CASSEALLGRAYEQYF. The CDR3 DNA reads as TGTGCCAGCAGTGAAGCGCTTCTAGGGAGGGCGTACGAGCAGTACTTC.